This T cell receptor (beta chain) is from a study of T cell clones after liver transplantation. Turning to the study itself: Until 12-24 months post-transplant, subjects got standard immunosuppression and no induction. At least one year of complete immunosuppression withdrawal without enzymes over twice normal defined tolerance.

Germline V gene data show CDR1 as SGDLS and CDR2 as YYNGEE. The length of the CDR3 is 14 residues. Trimming took 2 bases from V and 3 from J, leaving 11 bases between them. Some clones are missing from TCRdb's copy, which holds only in-frame ones; the method was immunoSEQ multiplex PCR. The data contain roughly 120,000 clones, 90% of them singletons. The sample consisted of CD4+ T cells from blood, taken 12 months after liver transplant. The V call is TRBV9, the J call TRBJ1-1; D unclear. The TCR sequence derives from a human patient who received a liver transplant. Some T cells may have originated in the graft donor. CDR3 nucleotides: TGTGCCAGCAGCGTCGAGATAATGGACACTGAAGCTTTCTTT. This translates into CASSVEIMDTEAFF.